Following are 4 T cell receptor beta chains from one sample sequenced in a study of blood T cell repertoires in COVID-19. Data came from immunoSEQ multiplex PCR; TCRdb stores just in-frame clones and leaves some out. The sample lists over 200,000 clones; 70% to 90% were seen once. What was sequenced was peripheral blood. Source of these receptors: a man aged 25-40 years with COVID-19, enrolled during active disease.

This clone was detected once. This chain joins TRBV7-2 and TRBJ1-3; possible D gene TRBD1, 5 bases. The CDR3 covers 16 residues. CDR1 is SGHTA and CDR2 is FQGNSA in the germline V gene. Trimming pared 3 bases from V and 1 base from J, leaving 13 bases between. The DNA for the CDR3 is TGTGCCAGCAGCTTGGTCCCACAGGCATCTGGAAACACCATATATTTT. Protein sequence: CASSLVPQASGNTIYF. Full variable domain (remainder filled in from reference TRBV7-2 and TRBJ1-3): GAGVSQSPSNKVTEKGKDVELRCDPISGHTALYWYRQSLGQGLEFLIYFQGNSAPDKSGLPSDRFSAERTGGSVSTLTIQRTQQEDSAVYLCASSLVPQASGNTIYFGEGSWLTVV.

This chain links TRBV20-1 with TRBJ1-2, with D unresolved. In germline, CDR1 is DFQATT, CDR2 SNEGSKA (reference sequence). V was cut by 3 bases and J by 7 bases, with 12 bases left in between. CDR3 length: 12 amino acids. For the CDR3, the DNA is TGCAGTGCTAGTTCGGGGTATGGTGGCTACACCTTC. This sequence encodes CSASSGYGGYTF.

This chain uses TRBV5-4 with TRBJ2-5, with 11 bases matching TRBD2. The CDR3 loop spans 18 amino acids. Germline lookup yields CDR1 SGHNT and CDR2 YYREEE (reference sequence). Trimming removed 0 bases from V and 4 bases from J; junction bases left unmatched: 11. The CDR3 DNA is TGTGCCAGCAGCTTGGCGGGGTTTAGCGGGGGGGTTCGAGAGACCCAGTACTTC. Its translation is CASSLAGFSGGVRETQYF.

J is TRBJ1-1 and V is TRBV6-5; D gene uncertain. Per the germline V gene, CDR1 is MNHEY and CDR2 is SVGAGI. This CDR3 is built from 14 residues. Between the trimmed V and J ends, which lost 0 bases and 4 bases, there was a span of 9 bases. The CDR3 coding sequence is TGTGCCAGCAGTTACTCGGACGGGAGCACTGAAGCTTTCTTT. This gives the protein CASSYSDGSTEAFF.